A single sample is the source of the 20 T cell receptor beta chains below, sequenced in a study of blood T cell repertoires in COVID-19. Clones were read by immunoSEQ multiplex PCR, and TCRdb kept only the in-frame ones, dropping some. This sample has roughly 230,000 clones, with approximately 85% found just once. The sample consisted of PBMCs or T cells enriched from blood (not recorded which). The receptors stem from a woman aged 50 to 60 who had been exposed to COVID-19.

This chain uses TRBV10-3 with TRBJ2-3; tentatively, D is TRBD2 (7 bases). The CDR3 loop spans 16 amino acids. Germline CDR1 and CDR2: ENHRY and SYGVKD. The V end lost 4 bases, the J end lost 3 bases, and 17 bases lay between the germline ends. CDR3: CAISGGGGAWTDTQYF. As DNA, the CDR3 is TGTGCCATCAGTGGAGGTGGGGGGGCGTGGACAGATACGCAGTATTTT.

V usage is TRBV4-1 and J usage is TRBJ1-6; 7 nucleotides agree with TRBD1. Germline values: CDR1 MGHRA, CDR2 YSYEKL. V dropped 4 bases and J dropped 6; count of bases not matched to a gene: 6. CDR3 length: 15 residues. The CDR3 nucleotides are TGCGCCAGCAGCCTACCCGGGACAGCTAATTCACCCCTCCACTTT. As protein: CASSLPGTANSPLHF.

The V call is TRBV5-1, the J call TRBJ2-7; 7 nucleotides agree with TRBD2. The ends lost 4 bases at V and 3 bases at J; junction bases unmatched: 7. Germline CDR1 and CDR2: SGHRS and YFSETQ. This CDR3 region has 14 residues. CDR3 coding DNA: TGCGCCAGCAGCCTACGGGACTACTTCTACGAGCAGTACTTC. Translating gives CASSLRDYFYEQYF.

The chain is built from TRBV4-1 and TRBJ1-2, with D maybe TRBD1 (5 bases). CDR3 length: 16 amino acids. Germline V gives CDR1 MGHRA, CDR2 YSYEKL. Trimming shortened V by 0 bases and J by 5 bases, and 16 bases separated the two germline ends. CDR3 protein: CASSQDEGPGGYGYTF. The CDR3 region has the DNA TGCGCCAGCAGCCAAGACGAGGGGCCGGGGGGTTATGGCTACACCTTC.

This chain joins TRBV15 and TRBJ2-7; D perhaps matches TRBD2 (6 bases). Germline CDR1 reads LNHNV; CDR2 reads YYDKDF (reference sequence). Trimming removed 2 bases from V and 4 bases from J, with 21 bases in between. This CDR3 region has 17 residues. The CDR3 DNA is TGTGCCACCAGCAGACCACACTCGACGTCAGGAGGGTACGAGCAGTACTTC. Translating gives CATSRPHSTSGGYEQYF.

Here the CDR3 DNA reads TGTGCCAGTAGTAGTAGGGGGAGTCGGGATTCACCCCTCCACTTT. This sequence encodes CASSSRGSRDSPLHF. The chain employs TRBV19 and TRBJ1-6, with D possibly matching TRBD1 (6 bases). V was trimmed by 4 bases and J by 8 bases, leaving 15 bases between them. Germline V gene lookup returns CDR1 LNHDA and CDR2 SQIVND (reference sequence). CDR3 length equals 15 residues.

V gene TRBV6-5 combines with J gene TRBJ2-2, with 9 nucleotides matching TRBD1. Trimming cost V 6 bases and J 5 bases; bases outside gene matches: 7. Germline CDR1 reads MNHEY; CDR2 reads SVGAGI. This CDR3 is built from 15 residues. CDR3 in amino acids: CASRRQGEGTGELFF. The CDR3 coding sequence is TGTGCCAGCAGAAGACAGGGGGAGGGGACCGGGGAGCTGTTTTTT.

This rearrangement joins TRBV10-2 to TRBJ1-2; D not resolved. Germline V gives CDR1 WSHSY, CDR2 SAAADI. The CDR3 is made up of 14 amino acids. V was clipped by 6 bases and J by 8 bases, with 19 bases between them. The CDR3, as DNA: TGCGCCAGCAGCGTGACCCAGGCCACGTACGGCTACACCTTC. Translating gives CASSVTQATYGYTF.

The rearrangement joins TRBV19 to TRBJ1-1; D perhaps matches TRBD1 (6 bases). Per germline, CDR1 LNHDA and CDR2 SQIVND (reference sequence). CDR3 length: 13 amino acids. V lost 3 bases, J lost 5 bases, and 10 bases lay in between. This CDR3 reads CASSMERGTEAFF. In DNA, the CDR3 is TGTGCCAGTAGTATGGAGAGGGGGACTGAAGCTTTCTTT. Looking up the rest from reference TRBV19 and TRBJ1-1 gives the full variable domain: DGGITQSPKYLFRKEGQNVTLSCEQNLNHDAMYWYRQDPGQGLRLIYYSQIVNDFQKGDIAEGYSVSREKKESFPLTVTSAQKNPTAFYLCASSMERGTEAFFGQGTRLTVV.

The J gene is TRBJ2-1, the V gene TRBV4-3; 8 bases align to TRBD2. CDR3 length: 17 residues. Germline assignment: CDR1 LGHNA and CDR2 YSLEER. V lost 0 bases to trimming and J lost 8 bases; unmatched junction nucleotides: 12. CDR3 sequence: CASSQDLAGENTYEQFF. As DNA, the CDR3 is TGCGCCAGCAGCCAAGACCTAGCGGGCGAAAACACCTATGAGCAGTTCTTC.

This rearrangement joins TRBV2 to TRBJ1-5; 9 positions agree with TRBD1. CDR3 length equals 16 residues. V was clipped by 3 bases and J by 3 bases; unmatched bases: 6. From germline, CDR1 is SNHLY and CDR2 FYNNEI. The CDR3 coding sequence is TGTGCCAGCAGTGAGGGGACAGGGCCTATCAATCAGCCCCAGCATTTT. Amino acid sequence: CASSEGTGPINQPQHF.

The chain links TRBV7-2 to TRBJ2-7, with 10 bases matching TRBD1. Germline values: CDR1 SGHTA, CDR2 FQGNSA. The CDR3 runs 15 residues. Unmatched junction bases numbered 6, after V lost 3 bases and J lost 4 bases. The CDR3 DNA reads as TGTGCCAGCAGCTTTGGGGACAGGGGATATTACGAGCAGTACTTC. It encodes CASSFGDRGYYEQYF.

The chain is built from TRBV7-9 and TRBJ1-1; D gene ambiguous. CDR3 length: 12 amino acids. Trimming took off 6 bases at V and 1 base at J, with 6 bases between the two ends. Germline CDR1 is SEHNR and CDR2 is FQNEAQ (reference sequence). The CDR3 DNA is TGTGCCAGCAGGGGGAGGAACACTGAAGCTTTCTTT. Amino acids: CASRGRNTEAFF.

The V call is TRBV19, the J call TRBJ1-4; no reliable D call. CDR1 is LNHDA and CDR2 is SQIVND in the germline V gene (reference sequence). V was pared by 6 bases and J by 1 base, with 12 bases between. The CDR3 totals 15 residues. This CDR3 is CASSSSRGTNEKLFF. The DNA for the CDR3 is TGTGCCAGTAGCTCTTCCCGGGGAACTAATGAAAAACTGTTTTTT.

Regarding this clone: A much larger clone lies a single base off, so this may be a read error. The CDR3 sequence: CASSRGSEAFF. In DNA form, the CDR3 reads TGTGCCAGCAGTCGGGGGTCTGAAGCTTTCTTT. V and J are TRBV2 and TRBJ1-1, with D possibly TRBD1 on 5 matching bases. There are 11 residues in the CDR3. Between the trimmed V and J ends, which lost 5 bases and 6 bases, there was a span of 7 bases. Germline V gives CDR1 SNHLY, CDR2 FYNNEI. Full variable domain (outside the CDR3, taken from reference TRBV2 and TRBJ1-1): EPEVTQTPSHQVTQMGQEVILRCVPISNHLYFYWYRQILGQKVEFLVSFYNNEISEKSEIFDDQFSVERPDGSNFTLKIRSTKLEDSAMYFCASSRGSEAFFGQGTRLTVV.

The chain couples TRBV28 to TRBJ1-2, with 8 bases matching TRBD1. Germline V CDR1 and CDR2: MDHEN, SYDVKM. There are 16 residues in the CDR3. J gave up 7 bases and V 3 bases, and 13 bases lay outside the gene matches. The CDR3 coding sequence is TGTGCCAGCAGTTTGGTAGTCGGACAGGGAGGTTCTGGCTACACCTTC. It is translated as CASSLVVGQGGSGYTF.

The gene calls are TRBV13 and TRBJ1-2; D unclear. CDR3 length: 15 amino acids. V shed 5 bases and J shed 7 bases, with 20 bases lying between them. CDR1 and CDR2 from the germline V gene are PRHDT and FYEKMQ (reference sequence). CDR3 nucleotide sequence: TGTGCCAGCAGCCCCCGACGGATCCTAACTATTGGCTACACCTTC. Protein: CASSPRRILTIGYTF.

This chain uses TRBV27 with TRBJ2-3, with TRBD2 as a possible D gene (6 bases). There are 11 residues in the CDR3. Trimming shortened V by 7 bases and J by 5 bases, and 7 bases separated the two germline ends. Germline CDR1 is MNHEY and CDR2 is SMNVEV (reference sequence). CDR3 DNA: TGTGCCAGCAAGGAGGGAGATACGCAGTATTTT. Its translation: CASKEGDTQYF.

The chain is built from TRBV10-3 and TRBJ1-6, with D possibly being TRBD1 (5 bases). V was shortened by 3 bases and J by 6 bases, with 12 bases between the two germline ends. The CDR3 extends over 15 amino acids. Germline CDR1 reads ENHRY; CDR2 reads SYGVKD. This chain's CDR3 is CAISEGSGGNSPLHF. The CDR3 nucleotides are TGTGCCATCAGTGAAGGAAGCGGGGGTAATTCACCCCTCCACTTT.

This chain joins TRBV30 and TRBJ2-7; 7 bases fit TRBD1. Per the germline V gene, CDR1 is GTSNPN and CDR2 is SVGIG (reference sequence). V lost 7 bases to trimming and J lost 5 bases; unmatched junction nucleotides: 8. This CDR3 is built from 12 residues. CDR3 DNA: TGTGCCTTGGAAGAAGGGGGCCACGAGCAGTACTTC. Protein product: CALEEGGHEQYF.